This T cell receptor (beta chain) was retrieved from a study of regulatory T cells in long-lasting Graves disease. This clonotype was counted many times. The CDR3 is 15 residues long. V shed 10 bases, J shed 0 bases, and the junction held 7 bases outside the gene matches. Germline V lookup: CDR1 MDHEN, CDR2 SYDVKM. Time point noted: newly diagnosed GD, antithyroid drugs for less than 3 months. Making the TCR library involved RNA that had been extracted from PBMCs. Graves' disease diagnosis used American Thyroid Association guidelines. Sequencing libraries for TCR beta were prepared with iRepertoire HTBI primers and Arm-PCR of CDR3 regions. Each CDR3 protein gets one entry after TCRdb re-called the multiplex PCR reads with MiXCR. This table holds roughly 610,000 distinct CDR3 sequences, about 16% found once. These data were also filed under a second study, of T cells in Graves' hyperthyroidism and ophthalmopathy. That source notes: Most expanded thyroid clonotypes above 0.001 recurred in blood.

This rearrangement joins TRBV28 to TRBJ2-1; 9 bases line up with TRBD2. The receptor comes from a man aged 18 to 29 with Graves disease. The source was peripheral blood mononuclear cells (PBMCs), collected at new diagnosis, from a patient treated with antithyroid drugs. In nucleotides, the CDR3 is TGTGCCACCCGTCCGGGACTAGCCTCCTACAATGAGCAGTTCTTC. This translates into CATRPGLASYNEQFF.